Below are 16 T cell receptor beta chains sequenced from a single sample in a study of blood T cell repertoires in COVID-19. Profiled with immunoSEQ multiplex PCR; TCRdb holds only in-frame clones, not every one. The sample yields about 200,000 clones, approximately 80% seen once. Sequencing input: peripheral blood. The receptors stem from a human donor in a cohort sampled during active COVID-19.

The table lists this clone with a count of one. The chain recombines TRBV29-1 with TRBJ1-5; the D gene is possibly TRBD1 (6 bases). V was cut by 6 bases and J by 0 bases, with 12 bases left in between. CDR3 length equals 14 residues. The germline V gene has CDR1 SQVTM and CDR2 ANQGSEA. The CDR3 reads CSVVDSYSNQPQHF. As DNA, the CDR3 is TGCAGCGTAGTGGACAGCTATAGCAATCAGCCCCAGCATTTT.

V and J are TRBV4-2 and TRBJ2-1, with unresolved D. The V gene's germline CDR1 is LGHNA and CDR2 YNFKEQ. The CDR3 extends over 15 amino acids. V gave up 0 bases and J gave up 9 bases, with 15 bases separating them. CDR3 bases: TGTGCCAGCAGCCAAGATTTCGGTATCTCGCTTGAGCAGTTCTTC. Its protein product is CASSQDFGISLEQFF.

This clone was recorded a few times. V gene TRBV5-1 combines with J gene TRBJ2-2, with a weak D call TRBD1 (6 bases). The CDR3 sequence is 15 residues long. V lost 2 bases and J lost 4, with 12 bases in between. Per germline, CDR1 SGHRS and CDR2 YFSETQ. CDR3 in amino acids: CASSLTGPSTGELFF. The DNA of the CDR3 is TGCGCCAGCAGCTTAACAGGGCCGAGCACCGGGGAGCTGTTTTTT.

The chain links TRBV5-6 to TRBJ1-2; D may be TRBD1 (6 bases). Germline V gene sequence: CDR1 SGHDT, CDR2 YYEEEE. CDR3 length: 15 residues. The V and J ends lost 4 bases and 5 bases respectively, with 18 bases between them. The CDR3 DNA is TGTGCCAGCAGCAAACTTGACAGGCTATTATATGGCTACACCTTC. This gives the protein CASSKLDRLLYGYTF.

There are a few counts of this clone. Written as DNA, the CDR3 is TGTGCAAGTCGCTTCCTCTCCTTTAGGCCCCAGCATTTT. This sequence encodes CASRFLSFRPQHF. The chain carries TRBV12-2 and TRBJ1-5. TRBV12-2 corresponds to a pseudogene. The CDR3 has 13 amino acids.

V and J are TRBV6-5 and TRBJ2-5, with 8 bases that match TRBD1. The germline gives CDR1 MNHEY, CDR2 SVGAGI. The CDR3 contains 13 residues. V was clipped by 8 bases and J by 5 bases; unmatched bases: 7. In DNA, the CDR3 is TGTGCCAGCTCTAGGGACAGGACTGAGACCCAGTACTTC. As protein: CASSRDRTETQYF.

This sequence joins TRBV19 and TRBJ2-1, with 10 bases fitting TRBD2. Trimming took 5 bases from V and 8 from J; bases not matched to a gene: 9. Germline loops: CDR1 LNHDA, CDR2 SQIVND (reference sequence). This CDR3 comprises 15 residues. CDR3 DNA: TGTGCCAGTAGTCACCTAGCGGGAGTCTCCGATGAGCAGTTCTTC. Amino acids: CASSHLAGVSDEQFF. The complete variable domain, with remaining parts taken from reference TRBV19 and TRBJ2-1, reads DGGITQSPKYLFRKEGQNVTLSCEQNLNHDAMYWYRQDPGQGLRLIYYSQIVNDFQKGDIAEGYSVSREKKESFPLTVTSAQKNPTAFYLCASSHLAGVSDEQFFGPGTRLTVL.

This chain connects TRBV5-1 to TRBJ1-2; TRBD1 aligns across 8 bases. The CDR3 is made up of 14 amino acids. V lost 4 bases to trimming and J lost 2 bases; unmatched junction nucleotides: 4. The germline V gene encodes CDR1 SGHRS and CDR2 YFSETQ. The CDR3: CASSRGQENYGYTF. The CDR3 region has the DNA TGCGCCAGCAGCAGGGGACAGGAAAACTATGGCTACACCTTC. Full variable domain (outside the CDR3, taken from reference TRBV5-1 and TRBJ1-2): KAGVTQTPRYLIKTRGQQVTLSCSPISGHRSVSWYQQTPGQGLQFLFEYFSETQRNKGNFPGRFSGRQFSNSRSEMNVSTLELGDSALYLCASSRGQENYGYTFGSGTRLTVV.

The chain uses TRBV2 and TRBJ2-3, with D possibly being TRBD2 (6 bases). V was trimmed by 4 bases and J by 11 bases, leaving 10 bases between them. The CDR3 length is 11 residues. Per germline, CDR1 SNHLY and CDR2 FYNNEI. The CDR3 nucleotides are TGTGCCAGCAGTGTTGGGACTCAGCAGTATTTT. This encodes CASSVGTQQYF.

V is TRBV27 and J is TRBJ1-1; tentatively, D is TRBD1 (5 bases). This CDR3 spans 15 amino acids. Germline values: CDR1 MNHEY, CDR2 SMNVEV (reference sequence). Deletions cut 7 bases from V and 1 base from J, with 16 bases between. The CDR3 sequence is CASTPSRVGNTEAFF. The CDR3 bases are TGTGCCAGCACCCCCTCCAGGGTTGGGAACACTGAAGCTTTCTTT.

The chain employs TRBV3-1 (or the pseudogene TRBV3-2) and TRBJ2-7; 10 bases fit TRBD2. The V gene end was trimmed by 4 bases and the J gene end by 4 bases; junction bases not matched to a gene: 10. Germline-derived CDR1 and CDR2 are LGHDT and YNNKEL (reference sequence). The CDR3 has 16 amino acids. CDR3 sequence (DNA): TGTGCCAGCAGCCGGATCTCCGGGACTAGCGAGTACGAGCAGTACTTC. Its protein is CASSRISGTSEYEQYF.

The rearrangement links TRBV11-3 to TRBJ2-5; D gene uncertain. The CDR3 covers 13 residues. Trimming shortened V by 2 bases and J by 3 bases, and 7 bases separated the two germline ends. The germline gives CDR1 SGHNT, CDR2 YENEEA. The DNA of the CDR3 is TGTGCCAGCAGCTTAATGTCAGAAGAGACCCAGTACTTC. Translating it yields CASSLMSEETQYF.

V usage is TRBV10-1 and J usage is TRBJ2-5, with 9 positions matching TRBD1. CDR3 length: 14 amino acids. The V and J ends lost 2 bases and 5 bases, in that order; junction bases with no gene match: 3. Per germline, CDR1 WNHNN and CDR2 SYGVQD (reference sequence). CDR3 sequence reads: CASSEAGTGETQYF. CDR3 in DNA: TGCGCCAGCAGTGAGGCCGGGACAGGGGAGACCCAGTACTTC.

J is TRBJ2-1 and V is TRBV7-6; TRBD1 might be the D (5 bases). Germline CDR1 SGHVS, CDR2 FNYEAQ. The CDR3 consists of 12 residues. Trimming shortened V by 4 bases and J by 11 bases, and 12 bases separated the two germline ends. The CDR3 here is CASSSTQGKQFF. CDR3 coding DNA: TGTGCCAGCAGCTCCACCCAGGGTAAGCAGTTCTTC.

The genes are TRBV7-5 and TRBJ2-7; the table gives TRBD1 as D, unverified against the DNA. TRBV7-5 is given as a pseudogene. CDR3 length: 17 residues. As DNA, the CDR3 is TGTGCCAGAAGCACGGACAGGGCAGTCACCCCTCTCAGGGAGCAGTACTTC. This gives the protein CARSTDRAVTPLREQYF.

The V and J genes are TRBV27 and TRBJ2-1; TRBD2 matches 7 bases. Germline CDR1 reads MNHEY; CDR2 reads SMNVEV (reference sequence). The CDR3 spans 16 residues. After removal of 9 bases from V and 1 base from J, the junction contained 12 bases not matched to a gene. Here the CDR3 reads CASSRRSGESYNEQFF. CDR3 DNA: TGTGCCAGTTCCCGTCGAAGCGGGGAATCCTACAATGAGCAGTTCTTC.